This passage covers 21 T cell receptor beta chains from one sample sequenced in a study of cytomegalovirus exposure and HLA in healthy donors (TCRdb year 2017). The library relied on the immunoSEQ multiplex PCR assay. The multiplex PCR relied on a mix of 60 forward primers for TCR Vbeta segments and 13 reverse primers for TCR Jbeta segments. The source is immuneACCESS, and TCRdb retained only in-frame sequences with V and J called. Part of the clones is not carried over; for the studies checked, unresolved V genes explain less than half of this, and the remainder is unexplained. This sample lists over 130,000 clones; about four fifths were detected once. The biggest ten clones account for about 6.8% of the sample. The sequenced sample consisted of PBMCs. These receptors all come from a woman between 35 and 50 years old in good health and CMV-seropositive.

The chain links TRBV28 to TRBJ2-1; TRBD2 agrees at 7 bases. After removal of 4 bases from V and 0 bases from J, the junction contained 12 bases not matched to a gene. Germline CDR1 is MDHEN and CDR2 is SYDVKM. CDR3 length equals 18 residues. CDR3 protein: CASSSPVSGPSSYNEQFF. CDR3 bases: TGTGCCAGCAGTTCCCCCGTTAGCGGGCCGAGCTCCTACAATGAGCAGTTCTTC.

Only one count was recorded for this clone. V and J are TRBV5-1 and TRBJ2-7; no clear D gene. Trimming cost V 4 bases and J 0 bases, with 8 bases left between them. The V gene's germline CDR1 is SGHRS and CDR2 YFSETQ. CDR3 length: 13 residues. CDR3 in amino acids: CASSVDGSYEQYF. CDR3 DNA sequence: TGCGCCAGCAGCGTGGACGGCTCCTACGAGCAGTACTTC.

The V gene is TRBV9, the J gene TRBJ2-1; the D gene is possibly TRBD2 (5 bases). Looked up from germline, CDR1 is SGDLS and CDR2 is YYNGEE. Trimming shortened V by 3 bases and J by 5 bases, and 15 bases separated the two germline ends. The CDR3 loop spans 15 amino acids. The CDR3 here is CASSAVSRAHNEQFF. The DNA of the CDR3 is TGTGCCAGCAGCGCTGTGTCGCGGGCCCACAATGAGCAGTTCTTC.

V usage is TRBV27 and J usage is TRBJ2-7; TRBD2 matches 7 bases. Germline trimming cut 2 bases from V and 2 bases from J; bases unmatched to any gene: 6. Germline V lookup: CDR1 MNHEY, CDR2 SMNVEV (reference sequence). This CDR3 has 15 residues. The CDR3 reads CASSLGRGVPYEQYF. CDR3 nucleotides: TGTGCCAGCAGTTTAGGACGGGGGGTCCCCTACGAGCAGTACTTC.

This clone has only one observation. The chain carries TRBV2 and TRBJ1-3; D is ambiguous. Trimming removed 6 bases at V and 0 bases at J, with 12 bases between. Germline CDR1 SNHLY, CDR2 FYNNEI. The CDR3 has 15 residues. The CDR3 bases are TGTGCCAGCAGGGCCCGGGAGTTCTCTGGAAACACCATATATTTT. The encoded protein is CASRAREFSGNTIYF.

This clone was counted once. The gene calls are TRBV28 and TRBJ1-2, with no clear D. Germline CDR1 reads MDHEN; CDR2 reads SYDVKM. This CDR3 is built from 12 residues. Trimming cost V 5 bases and J 1 base, with 5 bases left between them. Written as DNA, the CDR3 is TGTGCCAGCAGTCCTCTTAACTATGGCTACACCTTC. This gives the protein CASSPLNYGYTF.

CDR3 nucleotides: TGCGCCAGCAGCTCGGGGGACCCGCCCTACGAGCAGTACTTC. Its protein product is CASSSGDPPYEQYF. The chain has TRBV5-1 and TRBJ2-7; D might be TRBD2 (6 bases). The germline V gene has CDR1 SGHRS and CDR2 YFSETQ. This CDR3 is 14 amino acids long. The V and J ends lost 3 bases and 2 bases respectively, with 12 bases between them.

The chain recombines TRBV5-1 with TRBJ2-5; TRBD1 might be the D (6 bases). The germline V gene encodes CDR1 SGHRS and CDR2 YFSETQ. This CDR3 is built from 14 residues. The V end lost 4 bases, the J end lost 1 base, and 11 bases lay between the germline ends. In DNA form, the CDR3 reads TGCGCCAGCAGCCAGAAACAGGGCCAAGAGACCCAGTACTTC. It codes for CASSQKQGQETQYF. The entire variable domain, with the rest obtained from reference TRBV5-1 and TRBJ2-5, is as follows: KAGVTQTPRYLIKTRGQQVTLSCSPISGHRSVSWYQQTPGQGLQFLFEYFSETQRNKGNFPGRFSGRQFSNSRSEMNVSTLELGDSALYLCASSQKQGQETQYFGPGTRLLVL.

This clone was picked up a small number of times. J is TRBJ2-5 and V is TRBV11-2; weak D call: TRBD2 (5 bases). CDR1 is SGHAT, CDR2 FQNNGV, per germline. CDR3 length equals 13 residues. V lost 2 bases to trimming and J lost 5 bases, with 9 bases between them. CDR3 DNA sequence: TGTGCCAGCAGCTTATCTAGCTGGGAGACCCAGTACTTC. Amino acids: CASSLSSWETQYF.

This chain uses TRBV10-3 with TRBJ1-1; weak D call: TRBD1 (6 bases). This CDR3 has 14 residues. V was clipped by 5 bases and J by 3 bases, with 13 bases between them. Germline V gene data show CDR1 as ENHRY and CDR2 as SYGVKD. The CDR3 loop is CAISPRGADTEAFF. CDR3 nucleotides: TGTGCCATCAGTCCGCGGGGGGCTGACACTGAAGCTTTCTTT.

The chain joins TRBV2 to TRBJ2-3, with TRBD1 as a possible D gene (6 bases). CDR1 is SNHLY and CDR2 is FYNNEI in the germline V gene. CDR3 length equals 13 residues. Trimming stripped 6 bases from V and 3 bases from J, with 10 bases between. CDR3 loop: CASSPQGTDTQYF. The CDR3 DNA follows: TGTGCCAGCAGCCCCCAGGGGACAGATACGCAGTATTTT.

The V call is TRBV29-1, the J call TRBJ2-2; TRBD2 agrees at 7 bases. Germline V gene lookup returns CDR1 SQVTM and CDR2 ANQGSEA. This CDR3 spans 14 amino acids. Trimming removed 7 bases from V and 6 bases from J; junction bases left unmatched: 11. CDR3 residues: CSGSGGGMAGELFF. Written as DNA, the CDR3 is TGCAGCGGGAGTGGGGGGGGAATGGCCGGGGAGCTGTTTTTT.

The V call is TRBV23-1, the J call TRBJ1-3; D is unresolved. TRBV23-1 is sorted into the ORF group, with uncertain function. The CDR3 has 18 residues. Trimming removed 0 bases from V and 0 bases from J, with 15 bases in between. CDR3 protein: CASSQSAREERSGNTIYF. CDR3 nucleotides: TGCGCCAGCAGTCAATCGGCGCGGGAGGAGCGCTCTGGAAACACCATATATTTT.

In this sample, this clone turned up a few times. V and J are TRBV5-1 and TRBJ2-2; 7 bases are a match to TRBD1. CDR3 size: 16 residues. Germline values: CDR1 SGHRS, CDR2 YFSETQ. The ends lost 4 bases at V and 5 bases at J; junction bases unmatched: 11. The CDR3 is CASSPYRGQGTGELFF. The CDR3 DNA reads as TGCGCCAGCAGCCCTTATAGGGGGCAGGGTACCGGGGAGCTGTTTTTT.

This chain connects TRBV19 to TRBJ1-6, with 7 nucleotides matching TRBD1. The V segment lost 3 bases and the J segment 0 bases; nucleotides outside the gene matches: 11. Germline V gives CDR1 LNHDA, CDR2 SQIVND (reference sequence). The CDR3 consists of 19 residues. The CDR3 here is CASSMAGQSSFSYNSPLHF. The CDR3 nucleotides read TGTGCCAGTAGTATGGCGGGACAGAGTTCCTTCTCCTATAATTCACCCCTCCACTTT. Full variable domain (missing parts from reference TRBV19 and TRBJ1-6): DGGITQSPKYLFRKEGQNVTLSCEQNLNHDAMYWYRQDPGQGLRLIYYSQIVNDFQKGDIAEGYSVSREKKESFPLTVTSAQKNPTAFYLCASSMAGQSSFSYNSPLHFGNGTRLTVT.

DNA for the CDR3: TGTGCCAGCAGCGTGGGGGACACCCCCTACAATGAGCAGTTCTTC. Translating gives CASSVGDTPYNEQFF. The gene calls are TRBV9 and TRBJ2-1; maybe TRBD1 (6 bases). Trimming shortened V by 2 bases and J by 2 bases, and 11 bases separated the two germline ends. The V gene's germline CDR1 is SGDLS and CDR2 YYNGEE. The CDR3 has 15 amino acids.

CDR3 sequence reads: CASSIDGGSSYGYTF. The CDR3 region has the DNA TGTGCCAGTAGTATAGACGGGGGGTCATCCTATGGCTACACCTTC. This chain uses TRBV19 with TRBJ1-2; D perhaps matches TRBD1 (5 bases). The V end lost 0 bases, the J end lost 4 bases, and 12 bases lay between the germline ends. This CDR3 is 15 amino acids long. Germline V lookup: CDR1 LNHDA, CDR2 SQIVND (reference sequence).

This chain connects TRBV5-1 to TRBJ2-7; maybe TRBD2 (5 bases). V shed 0 bases and J shed 2 bases, with 9 bases lying between them. The CDR3 contains 14 residues. CDR1 and CDR2 from the germline V gene are SGHRS and YFSETQ. CDR3 nucleotides: TGCGCCAGCAGCTTGGAAGCGGCTACCTACGAGCAGTACTTC. Residues: CASSLEAATYEQYF.

The rearrangement joins TRBV6-5 to TRBJ2-5, with 8 bases identical to TRBD2. The V segment lost 5 bases and the J segment 4 bases; nucleotides outside the gene matches: 9. CDR1 MNHEY and CDR2 SVGAGI come from the germline V gene. The CDR3 length is 15 residues. The CDR3 is CASSGSGSEGETQYF. The CDR3 coding sequence is TGTGCCAGCAGTGGCAGCGGGAGTGAGGGAGAGACCCAGTACTTC.

The rearrangement links TRBV28 to TRBJ2-5; 9 bases map to TRBD2. Looked up from germline, CDR1 is MDHEN and CDR2 is SYDVKM. The CDR3 consists of 15 residues. Trimming cost V 5 bases and J 6 bases; bases outside gene matches: 10. The CDR3 sequence is CASSELAGGIKTQYF. The CDR3 coding sequence is TGTGCCAGCAGTGAACTAGCGGGCGGAATAAAGACCCAGTACTTC.

V is TRBV28 and J is TRBJ2-3; no clear D. Per the germline V gene, CDR1 is MDHEN and CDR2 is SYDVKM. The CDR3 is 17 amino acids. With 3 bases removed from V and 0 bases from J, the gap between germline ends came to 16 bases. As DNA, the CDR3 is TGTGCCAGCAGTTTGATTGGAGCCACACCTAGCACAGATACGCAGTATTTT. Its protein is CASSLIGATPSTDTQYF.